This T cell receptor (beta chain) was recorded in a study of technical replicates of blood from a few donors. The protocol was immunoSEQ multiplex PCR, while the TCRdb copy is restricted to in-frame clones and leaves out a portion. Of more than 80,000 clones detected, 85% to 95% appear once; the ten largest clones hold 0.34%. The receptor comes from a human donor in good health. Specimen: T cells isolated from PBMCs.

CDR3 amino acids: CASGLGQSSYNEQFF. DNA of the CDR3: TGTGCTAGTGGTTTGGGACAGAGCTCCTACAATGAGCAGTTCTTC. The J gene is TRBJ2-1, the V gene TRBV12-5, with a tentative D call TRBD1 (5 bases). This CDR3 has 15 amino acids. Germline V lookup: CDR1 LGHNT, CDR2 FRNRAP. Trimming shortened V by 1 base and J by 0 bases, and 7 bases separated the two germline ends.